This entry lists 5 T cell receptor beta chains sequenced from one sample in a study of blood T cell repertoires in COVID-19. Some clones are missing from TCRdb's copy, which holds only in-frame ones; the method was immunoSEQ multiplex PCR. The sample yields some 100,000 clones, about 91% seen once. Sequenced input: peripheral blood. These receptors were obtained from an older woman with acute or convalescent COVID-19.

This clone was counted a single time. The rearrangement joins TRBV4-1 to TRBJ2-1, with TRBD2 matching 14 bases. J lost 6 bases, V lost 5 bases, and 6 bases had no gene match. This CDR3 comprises 16 residues. Per the germline V gene, CDR1 is MGHRA and CDR2 is YSYEKL. As DNA, the CDR3 is TGCGCCAGCAGCACTCCGGGACTAGCGGGAGTCAATGAGCAGTTCTTC. The encoded protein is CASSTPGLAGVNEQFF.

V usage is TRBV7-9 and J usage is TRBJ2-1, with D possibly TRBD1 on 6 matching bases. Per the germline V gene, CDR1 is SEHNR and CDR2 is FQNEAQ (reference sequence). Trimming took off 3 bases at V and 5 bases at J, with 14 bases between the two ends. The CDR3 length is 15 residues. The CDR3 here is CASSFRDILNNEQFF. The CDR3 nucleotides are TGTGCCAGCAGCTTCCGGGACATATTAAACAATGAGCAGTTCTTC.

The chain employs TRBV4-2 and TRBJ1-5, with TRBD1 matching 7 bases. Unmatched junction bases numbered 14, after V lost 0 bases and J lost 6 bases. Germline V gives CDR1 LGHNA, CDR2 YNFKEQ. The CDR3 runs to 18 residues. CDR3 sequence: CASSQDIRTGKPGQPQHF. As DNA, the CDR3 is TGTGCCAGCAGCCAAGATATCCGGACAGGCAAACCGGGTCAGCCCCAGCATTTT.

The chain is built from TRBV5-1 and TRBJ2-7; weak D call: TRBD2 (6 bases). This CDR3 has 17 amino acids. With 0 bases removed from V and 1 base from J, the gap between germline ends came to 17 bases. The germline V gene has CDR1 SGHRS and CDR2 YFSETQ. The chain's CDR3 is CASSLAYRAGLSYEQYF. CDR3 coding DNA: TGCGCCAGCAGCTTGGCCTATCGGGCGGGGCTTTCCTACGAGCAGTACTTC.

This clone has only a few counts. The chain couples TRBV5-1 to TRBJ2-7, with TRBD2 identical over 9 bases. Per germline, CDR1 SGHRS and CDR2 YFSETQ. The CDR3 runs 15 residues. With 4 bases clipped from V and 2 bases from J, the junction kept 7 bases outside the gene matches. This CDR3 reads CASSVVGTSTYEQYF. The DNA for the CDR3 is TGCGCCAGCAGCGTGGTGGGGACTAGCACCTACGAGCAGTACTTC.